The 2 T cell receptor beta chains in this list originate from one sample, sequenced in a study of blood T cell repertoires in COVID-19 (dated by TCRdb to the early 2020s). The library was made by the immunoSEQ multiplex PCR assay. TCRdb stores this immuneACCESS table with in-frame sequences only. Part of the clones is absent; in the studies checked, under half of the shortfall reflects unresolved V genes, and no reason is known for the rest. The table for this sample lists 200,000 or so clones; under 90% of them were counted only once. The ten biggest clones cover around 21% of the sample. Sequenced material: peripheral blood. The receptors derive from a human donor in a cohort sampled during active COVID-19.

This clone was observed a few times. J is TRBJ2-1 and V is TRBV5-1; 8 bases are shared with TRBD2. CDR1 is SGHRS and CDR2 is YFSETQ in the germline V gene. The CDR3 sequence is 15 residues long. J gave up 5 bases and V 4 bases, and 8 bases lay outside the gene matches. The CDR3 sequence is CASSSRGTSDNEQFF. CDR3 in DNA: TGCGCCAGCAGCAGCCGGGGGACTAGTGACAATGAGCAGTTCTTC.

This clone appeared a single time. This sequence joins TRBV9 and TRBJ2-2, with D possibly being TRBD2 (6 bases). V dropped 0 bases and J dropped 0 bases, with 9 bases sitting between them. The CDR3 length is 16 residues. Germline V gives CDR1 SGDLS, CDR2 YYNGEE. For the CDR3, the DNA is TGTGCCAGCAGCGTAGTTGGGACTGCGAACACCGGGGAGCTGTTTTTT. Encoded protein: CASSVVGTANTGELFF.